This T cell receptor beta chain was retrieved from a study of OX40 agonist ivuxolimab in advanced cancers. Germline-derived CDR1 and CDR2 are LNHDA and SQIVND (reference sequence). This CDR3 comprises 15 residues. J was trimmed by 1 base and V by 6 bases; bases with no gene match: 6. Notes on the study in general: Both blood CD4+ and CD8+ T cells showed clonal growth by week 6 at 0.1 to 3.0 mg/kg. Antigens targeted by the expanded peripheral T cells were not determined.

Concerning this clone: The antigen remains undetermined.

Sequencing used immunoSEQ multiplex PCR; TCRdb keeps in-frame clones, though not all of them. The data hold tens of thousands of clones, with roughly nine tenths observed a single time. Specimen: CD4+ or CD8+ T cells sorted from blood, collected in a trial of the OX40 agonist ivuxolimab. The chain employs TRBV19 and TRBJ2-3; TRBD1 agrees at 8 bases. This receptor was identified in an adult with an advanced solid tumor such as melanoma, head and neck, liver or kidney cancer. The CDR3 reads CASSPDRVGTDTQYF. The CDR3 bases are TGTGCCAGTAGCCCGGACAGGGTTGGCACAGATACGCAGTATTTT. Variable domain in full (rest from reference TRBV19 and TRBJ2-3): DGGITQSPKYLFRKEGQNVTLSCEQNLNHDAMYWYRQDPGQGLRLIYYSQIVNDFQKGDIAEGYSVSREKKESFPLTVTSAQKNPTAFYLCASSPDRVGTDTQYFGPGTRLTVL.